This TCR beta chain is from a study of CD8 T cells in ankylosing spondylitis. TCR beta libraries were made by quantitative 5'-RACE with molecular barcodes. TCRdb re-called the 5' RACE reads through MiXCR, storing one row per CDR3 protein. This table holds about 64,000 distinct CDR3 sequences, approximately 6% found once. Study conclusions and caveats: CD8+ by phenotype, disease-linked clones were relatively rare in peripheral blood. Typical of ankylosing spondylitis blood, it appeared, was a TCR beta motif of under 10 highly homologous variants.

Germline V gives CDR1 MDHEN, CDR2 SYDVKM. Trimming at V came to 8 bases and at J to 4 bases, leaving 2 bases not matched to a gene. The CDR3 totals 12 residues. This clonotype was recorded many times. The target antigen is unknown. The genes are TRBV28 and TRBJ2-4, with 7 bases matching TRBD1. Sequencing used synovial fluid, either unsorted or a sorted T cell fraction (not recorded which). The sequence was obtained from a male donor with ankylosing spondylitis. CDR3 protein: CASRQGKNIQYF. Here the CDR3 DNA reads TGTGCCAGCCGACAGGGAAAAAACATTCAGTACTTC. The complete variable domain, with remaining parts taken from reference TRBV28 and TRBJ2-4, reads DVKVTQSSRYLVKRTGEKVFLECVQDMDHENMFWYRQDPGLGLRLIYFSYDVKMKEKGDIPEGYSVSREKKERFSLILESASTNQTSMYLCASRQGKNIQYFGAGTRLSVL.